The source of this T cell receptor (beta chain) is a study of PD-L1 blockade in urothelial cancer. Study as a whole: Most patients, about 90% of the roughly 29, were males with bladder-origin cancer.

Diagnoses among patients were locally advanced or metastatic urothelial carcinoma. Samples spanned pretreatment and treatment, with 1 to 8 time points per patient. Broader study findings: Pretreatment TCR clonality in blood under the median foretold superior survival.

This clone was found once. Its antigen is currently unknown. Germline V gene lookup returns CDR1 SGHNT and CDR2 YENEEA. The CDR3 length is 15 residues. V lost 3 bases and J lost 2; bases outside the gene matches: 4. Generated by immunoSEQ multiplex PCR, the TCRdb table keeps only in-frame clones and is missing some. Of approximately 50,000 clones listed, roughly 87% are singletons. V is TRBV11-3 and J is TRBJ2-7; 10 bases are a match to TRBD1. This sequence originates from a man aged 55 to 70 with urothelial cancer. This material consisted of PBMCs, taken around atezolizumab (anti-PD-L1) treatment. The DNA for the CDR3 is TGTGCCAGCAGCTTTGGGACAGGGGCCCCCTACGAGCAGTACTTC. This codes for CASSFGTGAPYEQYF.